Presented here are 18 T cell receptor beta chains from one specimen sequenced in a study of cytomegalovirus exposure and HLA in healthy donors. Amplification used 60 Vbeta primers and 13 Jbeta primers. Repertoires were generated with immunoSEQ multiplex PCR, while TCRdb's copy carries only in-frame clones and drops some. This table has around 280,000 clones, 70% to 90% appearing once. Sample: PBMCs. The receptors originated from a woman aged 18-29 years in good health and CMV-seronegative.

The chain's CDR3 is CASSSRDRDTEAFF. CDR3 DNA: TGTGCCAGCAGCTCCCGGGACAGGGACACTGAAGCTTTCTTT. The chain joins TRBV13 to TRBJ1-1; 9 bases are a match to TRBD1. The CDR3 runs to 14 residues. After removal of 4 bases from V and 3 bases from J, the junction contained 3 bases not matched to a gene. Germline assignment: CDR1 PRHDT and CDR2 FYEKMQ (reference sequence).

The rearrangement links TRBV2 to TRBJ2-2; D gene unclear. The CDR3 covers 12 residues. The V end lost 8 bases, the J end lost 1 base, and 5 bases lay between the germline ends. Germline V gene sequence: CDR1 SNHLY, CDR2 FYNNEI. This CDR3 is CASRRNTGELFF. The CDR3 DNA is TGTGCCAGCCGTAGGAACACCGGGGAGCTGTTTTTT.

The V call is TRBV7-8, the J call TRBJ1-2; D is uncertain. The length of the CDR3 is 14 residues. The V gene's germline CDR1 is SGHVS and CDR2 FQNEAQ. V gave up 4 bases and J gave up 6 bases, with 15 bases separating them. CDR3 in DNA: TGTGCCAGCAGCTACAGTGGGTTGCAAGATGGCTACACCTTC. Its translation is CASSYSGLQDGYTF.

The chain recombines TRBV5-6 with TRBJ2-3, with D perhaps TRBD2 (7 bases). This CDR3 is built from 18 residues. V was shortened by 4 bases and J by 2 bases, with 23 bases between the two germline ends. Germline V gene sequence: CDR1 SGHDT, CDR2 YYEEEE. CDR3 DNA sequence: TGTGCCAGCAGCAGGATATACAGGGACGGGGGGTACACAGATACGCAGTATTTT. It yields the protein CASSRIYRDGGYTDTQYF.

This sequence joins TRBV15 and TRBJ1-5; TRBD1 matches 7 bases. Germline trimming cut 0 bases from V and 0 bases from J; bases unmatched to any gene: 8. The CDR3 runs 18 residues. Germline lookup yields CDR1 LNHNV and CDR2 YYDKDF (reference sequence). The CDR3 loop is CATSRDPPGQVSNQPQHF. The CDR3 region has the DNA TGTGCCACCAGCAGAGATCCCCCCGGACAGGTTAGCAATCAGCCCCAGCATTTT.

The chain combines TRBV6-5 with TRBJ2-7; D is undetermined. With 5 bases removed from V and 7 bases from J, the gap between germline ends came to 9 bases. This CDR3 spans 11 amino acids. Germline CDR1 MNHEY, CDR2 SVGAGI. The CDR3 protein is CASSDTREQYF. The CDR3, as DNA: TGTGCCAGCAGTGACACACGGGAGCAGTACTTC.

The V call is TRBV10-3, the J call TRBJ2-1; D is possibly TRBD2 (6 bases). This CDR3 region has 12 residues. Germline V CDR1 and CDR2: ENHRY, SYGVKD. Deletions cut 10 bases from V and 9 bases from J, with 16 bases between. The DNA for the CDR3 is TGTGCCACCCAATGGGGGGAGAGTGAGCAGTTCTTC. Encoded protein: CATQWGESEQFF.

V gene TRBV5-1 combines with J gene TRBJ1-1; 7 nucleotides agree with TRBD1. This CDR3 is 14 amino acids long. V trimming: 4 bases; J trimming: 2 bases; junction bases outside the gene matches: 5. From germline, CDR1 is SGHRS and CDR2 YFSETQ. Written as DNA, the CDR3 is TGCGCCAGCAGCGGAGACAGGGTTAACACTGAAGCTTTCTTT. Residues: CASSGDRVNTEAFF. Full variable domain (missing parts from reference TRBV5-1 and TRBJ1-1): KAGVTQTPRYLIKTRGQQVTLSCSPISGHRSVSWYQQTPGQGLQFLFEYFSETQRNKGNFPGRFSGRQFSNSRSEMNVSTLELGDSALYLCASSGDRVNTEAFFGQGTRLTVV.

This rearrangement joins TRBV6-5 to TRBJ1-1; no firm D call. Looked up from germline, CDR1 is MNHEY and CDR2 is SVGAGI. The CDR3 sequence is 13 residues long. V dropped 5 bases and J dropped 5 bases, with 12 bases sitting between them. The CDR3 sequence is CASSEVEATEAFF. The DNA for the CDR3 is TGTGCCAGCAGTGAAGTGGAAGCGACTGAAGCTTTCTTT.

This chain links TRBV6-5 with TRBJ2-7; TRBD1 is a possible D gene (5 bases). Trimming shortened V by 6 bases and J by 2 bases, and 17 bases separated the two germline ends. Germline CDR1 MNHEY, CDR2 SVGAGI. The CDR3 is made up of 15 amino acids. The chain's CDR3 is CASRSREGATYEQYF. The CDR3 DNA sequence: TGTGCCAGCAGGAGCAGGGAAGGGGCCACCTACGAGCAGTACTTC.

This clone has a handful of counts. The CDR3 is CARQGKSLAGELFF. The CDR3 coding sequence is TGTGCCAGACAGGGGAAAAGTCTGGCCGGGGAGCTGTTTTTT. The chain is built from TRBV2 and TRBJ2-2; 7 bases agree with TRBD1. The CDR3 loop spans 14 amino acids. Germline V lookup: CDR1 SNHLY, CDR2 FYNNEI. J was trimmed by 6 bases and V by 9 bases; bases with no gene match: 10.

The chain recombines TRBV20-1 with TRBJ1-1, with a weak D call TRBD1 (5 bases). Germline-derived CDR1 and CDR2 are DFQATT and SNEGSKA (reference sequence). The CDR3 spans 11 residues. Deletions cut 8 bases from V and 3 bases from J, with 10 bases between. CDR3 sequence (DNA): TGCAGTCCTTGGGGGGACACTGAAGCTTTCTTT. Protein sequence: CSPWGDTEAFF.

The chain links TRBV7-3 to TRBJ2-1; D call uncertain. V shed 4 bases and J shed 0 bases, with 10 bases lying between them. Germline-derived CDR1 and CDR2 are SGHTA and FQGTGA. The CDR3 runs to 15 residues. CDR3 in DNA: TGTGCCAGCAGCTACCAGGCCGTCTCCTACAATGAGCAGTTCTTC. This translates into CASSYQAVSYNEQFF.

Comment on this clone: The same CDR3 also results from other DNA sequences found in this sample. This chain uses TRBV6-5 with TRBJ2-7; 9 nucleotides align to TRBD1. This CDR3 has 12 residues. Germline V lookup: CDR1 MNHEY, CDR2 SVGAGI. V lost 6 bases to trimming and J lost 5 bases; unmatched junction nucleotides: 2. Here the CDR3 reads CASSRDRDEQYF. The CDR3 DNA is TGTGCCAGCAGCCGGGACAGGGACGAGCAGTACTTC.

In its sample, this clone was seen once. The chain recombines TRBV6-4 with TRBJ1-3; 7 bases align to TRBD1. With V trimmed by 4 bases and J by 8 bases, 14 bases remained unmatched. Germline-derived CDR1 and CDR2 are MRHNA and SNTAGT. The CDR3 runs 16 residues. The CDR3 nucleotides read TGTGCCAGCAGTGGGCAGGGACGGCCGAGGGGGCACACCATATATTTT. Encoded protein: CASSGQGRPRGHTIYF.

The V gene is TRBV29-1, the J gene TRBJ2-7; tentatively, D is TRBD2 (6 bases). In germline, CDR1 is SQVTM, CDR2 ANQGSEA. The V end was cut by 6 bases, the J end by 1 base, with 7 bases between. The CDR3 runs to 11 residues. CDR3 DNA: TGCAGCGTGACTAGTTCCTACGAGCAGTACTTC. It specifies CSVTSSYEQYF.

This rearrangement joins TRBV6-5 to TRBJ2-2; 8 bases map to TRBD1. Looked up from germline, CDR1 is MNHEY and CDR2 is SVGAGI. J lost 4 bases, V lost 8 bases, and 9 bases had no gene match. The CDR3 runs 15 residues. CDR3 DNA: TGTGCCAGCCATCCAGGGGGCGCAGGCACCGGGGAGCTGTTTTTT. This encodes CASHPGGAGTGELFF.

This clone was recorded once. The chain uses TRBV6-1 and TRBJ2-1; a weak D match, TRBD1 (5 bases). Trimming shortened V by 6 bases and J by 1 base, and 7 bases separated the two germline ends. The germline V gene has CDR1 MNHNS and CDR2 SASEGT. CDR3 size: 13 residues. CDR3 nucleotides: TGTGCCAGCAGCCCAGGGTCCTACAATGAGCAGTTCTTC. It is translated as CASSPGSYNEQFF.